This T cell receptor beta chain was observed in a study of breast tumors, draining lymph nodes, adjacent tissues. Samples came from axillary lymph nodes draining the breast cancer. TCRdb redid the calling of the multiplex PCR reads with MiXCR, one entry per CDR3 protein. The sample lists 200,000 or so distinct CDR3 sequences; 25% to 40% were seen once. This clonotype was seen more than once but under ten times. CDR3 size: 16 residues. The germline gives CDR1 SEHNR, CDR2 FQNEAQ (reference sequence). Trimming shortened V by 2 bases and J by 3 bases, and 16 bases separated the two germline ends. The specimen sequenced was axillary lymph node tissue. This rearrangement joins TRBV7-9 to TRBJ1-1; the D is unclear. This TCR was recovered from a female donor with breast cancer. Some clones in this sample may be carry-over from other donors' samples. This CDR3 reads CASSLPPLGWDTEAFF. The CDR3 bases are TGTGCCAGCAGCTTACCCCCGCTGGGGTGGGACACTGAAGCTTTCTTT.